This is a list of T cell receptor beta chains from one sample in a study of blood T cells in healthy people across ages. TCRdb passed the 5' RACE reads through MiXCR, listing each CDR3 protein once. The sample lists more than 650,000 distinct CDR3 sequences; 25% to 30% were seen once. This same sample was also part of a study on T cells of mothers and their children.

The sample taken for sequencing was blood. Source of these receptors: a boy younger than 18 in good health. Each CDR3 is given with its conserved first and last residue. D genes are given only for firm matches.

J gene,D gene,V gene,CDR3 protein,CDR3 DNA
TRBJ1-1,TRBD1,TRBV3-1,CASSPWDRGNTEAFF,TGTGCCAGCAGCCCCTGGGACAGGGGGAACACTGAAGCTTTCTTT
TRBJ2-7,TRBD1,TRBV12-3/TRBV12-4,CASSLGTGSFYEQYF,TGCGCCAGCAGTTTGGGGACAGGCTCTTTCTACGAGCAGTACTTC
TRBJ2-2,TRBD1,TRBV20-1,CSAPRQGTTGELFF,TGCAGTGCCCCCCGACAGGGAACCACCGGGGAGCTGTTTTTT
TRBJ1-3,NA,TRBV18,CASSPPWSTSGNTIYF,TGTGCCAGCTCACCACCCTGGTCTACCTCTGGAAACACCATATATTTT
TRBJ2-4,NA,TRBV6-2/TRBV6-3,CASSYGTRAPLAKNIQYF,TGTGCCAGCAGTTACGGGACACGGGCTCCTTTAGCCAAAAACATTCAGTACTTC
TRBJ1-1,NA,TRBV2,CASREQGEQTEAFF,TGTGCCAGCAGGGAACAGGGCGAGCAGACTGAAGCTTTCTTT
TRBJ1-2,TRBD1,TRBV9,CASSARTGAHYGYTF,TGTGCCAGCAGCGCCCGGACAGGAGCCCACTATGGCTACACCTTC
TRBJ2-1,NA,TRBV10-2,CASSDWVSYNEQFF,TGCGCCAGCAGTGACTGGGTCTCCTACAATGAGCAGTTCTTC
TRBJ2-1,TRBD1,TRBV7-9,CASSTRQGRYNEQFF,TGTGCCAGCAGCACCAGACAGGGGAGGTACAATGAGCAGTTCTTC
TRBJ1-1,NA,TRBV4-1,CASSQAGGDEAFF,TGCGCCAGCAGCCAAGCGGGGGGAGATGAAGCTTTCTTT
TRBJ2-5,NA,TRBV7-3,CASSPGTPSPAQETQYF,TGTGCCAGCAGCCCCGGTACACCAAGCCCAGCTCAAGAGACCCAGTACTTC
TRBJ2-1,NA,TRBV7-9,CASSLRASHSEQFF,TGTGCCAGCAGCTTAAGGGCGTCTCACTCGGAGCAGTTCTTC
TRBJ2-7,TRBD1,TRBV28,CASSLVGQGSHEQYF,TGTGCCAGCAGTTTAGTAGGACAGGGTTCCCACGAGCAGTACTTC